One and the same sample provided the 20 T cell receptor beta chains below, sequenced in a study of blood T cells in healthy people across ages. A second PCR of roughly 7 to 11 cycles used a sample-barcoded 5' primer and a J-beta primer mix. Using its own MiXCR run on the 5' RACE reads, TCRdb lists one record per CDR3 protein. The sample lists roughly 2 million distinct CDR3 sequences, 49% occurring once. The sequenced sample consisted of blood. The receptor set was obtained from a woman aged 40 to 50 in good health.

The rearrangement uses TRBV6-6 and TRBJ1-5; tentative D call: TRBD1 (6 bases). Trimming pared 5 bases from V and 5 bases from J, leaving 13 bases between. This CDR3 has 14 residues. Germline V gives CDR1 MNHNY, CDR2 SVGAGI (reference sequence). The CDR3 spells CASSNQGKHQPQHF. CDR3 in DNA: TGTGCCAGCAGTAATCAGGGGAAACATCAGCCCCAGCATTTT.

The V and J genes are TRBV5-6 and TRBJ2-2; a possible D gene is TRBD2 (6 bases). From germline, CDR1 is SGHDT and CDR2 YYEEEE. The CDR3 is made up of 14 amino acids. Trimming took 9 bases from V and 0 from J, leaving 12 bases between them. The CDR3 here is CATAAGSNTGELFF. The DNA of the CDR3 is TGTGCCACAGCCGCGGGGTCGAACACCGGGGAGCTGTTTTTT.

This clonotype turned up a few times. The chain links TRBV9 to TRBJ2-1; the match to TRBD1 covers 7 bases. CDR3 length: 14 amino acids. V gave up 3 bases and J gave up 7 bases; unmatched junction bases: 7. Germline CDR1 SGDLS, CDR2 YYNGEE. CDR3 DNA: TGTGCCAGCAGCGACCGGGACAGTACAAATGAGCAGTTCTTC. It yields the protein CASSDRDSTNEQFF.

This clonotype has only a few counts. The chain carries TRBV4-1 and TRBJ2-7, with D possibly matching TRBD2 (5 bases). The germline V gene has CDR1 MGHRA and CDR2 YSYEKL. Trimming stripped 0 bases from V and 2 bases from J, with 11 bases between. The CDR3 has 15 amino acids. The CDR3 is CASSQEPYGAYEQYF. In DNA, the CDR3 is TGCGCCAGCAGCCAAGAACCTTACGGGGCCTACGAGCAGTACTTC.

The chain combines TRBV20-1 with TRBJ2-1, with 7 bases lining up with TRBD1. The CDR3 contains 15 residues. V was clipped by 4 bases and J by 3 bases; unmatched bases: 9. Germline V gives CDR1 DFQATT, CDR2 SNEGSKA (reference sequence). CDR3 sequence: CSANPGTEIYNEQFF. The CDR3 DNA reads as TGCAGTGCTAACCCCGGGACAGAGATCTACAATGAGCAGTTCTTC.

CDR3 bases: TGTGCCAGCAGAGCCGGGGACAGGGAGATCGGCAATCAGCCCCAGCATTTT. Its translation is CASRAGDREIGNQPQHF. The chain links TRBV6-1 to TRBJ1-5; 9 nucleotides agree with TRBD1. Germline assignment: CDR1 MNHNS and CDR2 SASEGT. The CDR3 contains 17 residues. The V and J ends lost 6 bases and 2 bases, in that order; junction bases with no gene match: 11.

This clonotype has just a few counts. This chain links TRBV25-1 with TRBJ2-4; 9 nucleotides line up with TRBD2. After removal of 6 bases from V and 13 bases from J, the junction contained 13 bases not matched to a gene. This CDR3 spans 14 amino acids. Germline CDR1 and CDR2: MGHDK and SYGVNS. The DNA of the CDR3 is TGTGCCAGCAGCGGGACTAGCCTAAATAGGGAGCAGTACTTC. Translation gives CASSGTSLNREQYF. The variable domain in full, completed from reference TRBV25-1 and TRBJ2-4, reads EADIYQTPRYLVIGTGKKITLECSQTMGHDKMYWYQQDPGMELHLIHYSYGVNSTEKGDLSSESTVSRIRTEHFPLTLESARPSHTSQYLCASSGTSLNREQYFGAGTRLSVL.

The chain uses TRBV27 and TRBJ1-2; no clear D gene. Deletions cut 8 bases from V and 7 bases from J, with 17 bases between. From germline, CDR1 is MNHEY and CDR2 SMNVEV (reference sequence). The CDR3 consists of 13 residues. The CDR3 here is CASGRYSGAGYTF. The CDR3 nucleotides read TGTGCCAGCGGCCGATACTCAGGCGCTGGCTACACCTTC.

This chain links TRBV12-3 or TRBV12-4 with TRBJ2-3; 10 bases are a match to TRBD1. The CDR3 has 17 amino acids. The V and J ends lost 6 bases and 5 bases, in that order; junction bases with no gene match: 14. For the CDR3, the DNA is TGTGCCAGCAGCTCGTACATGACAGGGGGCGCGGGAGATACGCAGTATTTT. Protein: CASSSYMTGGAGDTQYF.

The chain links TRBV4-3 to TRBJ2-6; possible D gene TRBD1, 6 bases. The CDR3 runs to 19 residues. V lost 3 bases and J 3 bases, leaving 21 bases between the germline ends. Germline V CDR1 and CDR2: LGHNA, YSLEER. CDR3 sequence (DNA): TGCGCCAGCAGCCAGGCTAGGGGATTCGGGACACTTGGGGCCAACGTCCTGACTTTC. Residues: CASSQARGFGTLGANVLTF.

This chain joins TRBV5-1 and TRBJ1-6; no reliable D call. There are 15 residues in the CDR3. In germline, CDR1 is SGHRS, CDR2 YFSETQ. V was cut by 0 bases and J by 6 bases, with 10 bases left in between. The CDR3 protein is CASSLEAGINSPLHF. For the CDR3, the DNA is TGCGCCAGCAGCTTGGAGGCCGGGATTAATTCACCCCTCCACTTT. Full variable domain (missing parts from reference TRBV5-1 and TRBJ1-6): KAGVTQTPRYLIKTRGQQVTLSCSPISGHRSVSWYQQTPGQGLQFLFEYFSETQRNKGNFPGRFSGRQFSNSRSEMNVSTLELGDSALYLCASSLEAGINSPLHFGNGTRLTVT.

The CDR3 is CASTLTGAPDTQYF. CDR3 nucleotides: TGCGCCAGCACCCTGACAGGGGCCCCAGATACGCAGTATTTT. V gene TRBV10-2 combines with J gene TRBJ2-3, with 8 positions matching TRBD1. This CDR3 spans 14 amino acids. V shed 7 bases and J 4 bases; nucleotides not matched to a gene: 7. Germline values: CDR1 WSHSY, CDR2 SAAADI.

The chain joins TRBV5-1 to TRBJ2-1; a weak D match, TRBD2 (5 bases). V was cut by 0 bases and J by 4 bases, with 20 bases left in between. This CDR3 is built from 18 residues. Germline values: CDR1 SGHRS, CDR2 YFSETQ. CDR3 protein: CASSLGQRGLPAYNEQFF. CDR3 coding DNA: TGCGCCAGCAGCTTGGGTCAGAGAGGACTCCCGGCATACAATGAGCAGTTCTTC.

The chain links TRBV6-1 to TRBJ2-3, with 13 bases lining up with TRBD2. CDR3 length: 20 residues. V was clipped by 5 bases and J by 3 bases; unmatched bases: 17. Germline assignment: CDR1 MNHNS and CDR2 SASEGT. In DNA, the CDR3 is TGTGCCAGCAGTCCCAACAAGGGACTAGCGGGGCTGGCCATAACAGATACGCAGTATTTT. This translates into CASSPNKGLAGLAITDTQYF.

CDR3 nucleotides: TGCAGTGCTAGAGATTCAGATTCACCCCTCCACTTT. Protein sequence: CSARDSDSPLHF. The rearrangement links TRBV20-1 to TRBJ1-6, with D unresolved. V was pared by 0 bases and J by 8 bases, with 5 bases between. This CDR3 comprises 12 residues. Germline V gene data show CDR1 as DFQATT and CDR2 as SNEGSKA (reference sequence).

This clonotype was counted a few times. The chain links TRBV4-2 to TRBJ2-1; 12 positions match TRBD2. Trimming removed 4 bases from V and 8 bases from J; junction bases left unmatched: 6. The germline V gene encodes CDR1 LGHNA and CDR2 YNFKEQ. The CDR3 extends over 15 amino acids. As DNA, the CDR3 is TGTGCCAGCAGCCCTCCGGGACTAGCGGGCGATGAGCAGTTCTTC. This gives the protein CASSPPGLAGDEQFF.

This clonotype was recorded once. V gene TRBV29-1 combines with J gene TRBJ1-2; perhaps TRBD1 as D (5 bases). V was trimmed by 3 bases and J by 2 bases, leaving 13 bases between them. The CDR3 covers 14 residues. The germline CDR1 and CDR2 sequences are SQVTM and ANQGSEA. The CDR3 nucleotides are TGCAGCGTTGATATAGCAGGGCGGAACTATGGCTACACCTTC. It specifies CSVDIAGRNYGYTF.

The chain combines TRBV28 with TRBJ2-3; TRBD1 or TRBD2 may be the D gene (5 bases each). The CDR3 contains 20 residues. The germline V and J ends were trimmed by 6 bases and 2 bases, with 30 bases remaining between them. The germline CDR1 and CDR2 sequences are MDHEN and SYDVKM. CDR3 loop: CASSPTMGRDGGPSTDTQYF. CDR3 nucleotide sequence: TGTGCCAGCAGCCCAACTATGGGTCGGGACGGTGGGCCCTCCACAGATACGCAGTATTTT.

On this clonotype itself: No conserved phenylalanine or tryptophan ends this CDR3, so it is likely a read error. It is unclear where the CDR3 begins or ends on the DNA, so no DNA is shown, and the CDR3 is as TCRdb lists it. The chain combines TRBV6-2 or TRBV6-3 with TRBJ2-1. Germline V CDR1 and CDR2: MNHEY, SVGEGT. With termini counted, the CDR3 has 13 amino acids. Here the CDR3 reads CASRYFYNEQFFG.

Only a few counts were recorded for this clonotype. The V call is TRBV7-9, the J call TRBJ2-3; 9 bases are a match to TRBD2. The junction had 5 bases not matched to a gene; V was cut back by 7 bases and J by 3 bases. The CDR3 covers 14 residues. Germline CDR1 SEHNR, CDR2 FQNEAQ (reference sequence). The CDR3 region is CASITSGGTDTQYF. CDR3 DNA: TGTGCCAGCATCACCAGCGGGGGGACAGATACGCAGTATTTT.